Presented here are 23 T cell receptor beta chains from one specimen sequenced in a study of CD4 T cells in relation to SARS-CoV-2 and coronaviruses. CD4+ T cells from unexposed donors were obtained before the COVID-19 pandemic (2011-2018). Generated by immunoSEQ multiplex PCR, the TCRdb table keeps only in-frame clones and is missing some. The sample includes about 70,000 clones, 87% of them seen just once. Sequences were obtained from memory CD4+ T cells from PBMCs. Every receptor here comes from a human donor in good health.

The chain carries TRBV10-1 and TRBJ2-1, with 14 bases fitting TRBD2. The CDR3 runs 13 residues. After removal of 6 bases from V and 13 bases from J, the junction contained 5 bases not matched to a gene. CDR1 and CDR2 from the germline V gene are WNHNN and SYGVQD (reference sequence). CDR3 region: CASRSGTSGSQFF. The CDR3, as DNA: TGCGCCAGCAGGTCCGGGACTAGCGGGAGTCAGTTCTTC.

This clone was counted a few times. This chain links TRBV12-5 with TRBJ2-1; 8 nucleotides agree with TRBD1. The CDR3 length is 14 residues. Germline V gene data show CDR1 as LGHNT and CDR2 as FRNRAP. Trimming at V came to 6 bases and at J to 6 bases, leaving 7 bases not matched to a gene. The CDR3 loop is CASGLGQGGNEQFF. The CDR3 DNA sequence: TGTGCTAGTGGCCTCGGACAGGGTGGCAATGAGCAGTTCTTC.

The chain employs TRBV2 and TRBJ2-1; 10 positions match TRBD1. The CDR3 has 16 residues. Losses at the gene ends were 0 bases for V and 9 bases for J; bases not matched to a gene: 8. The germline CDR1 and CDR2 sequences are SNHLY and FYNNEI. The CDR3 region has the DNA TGTGCCAGCAGTGAAGCTTGGGACAGGGGAGGGGGTGAGCAGTTCTTC. This gives the protein CASSEAWDRGGGEQFF.

This clone was seen only a few times. The chain links TRBV9 to TRBJ2-2; 12 bases line up with TRBD1. V dropped 3 bases and J dropped 6; count of bases not matched to a gene: 6. Germline assignment: CDR1 SGDLS and CDR2 YYNGEE. This CDR3 has 16 amino acids. DNA for the CDR3: TGTGCCAGCAGCGGCGTCGGGACAGGGGGCGCCGGGGAGCTGTTTTTT. Amino acids: CASSGVGTGGAGELFF.

The J gene is TRBJ1-1, the V gene TRBV7-8; D unclear. The CDR3 has 13 residues. Germline V gene sequence: CDR1 SGHVS, CDR2 FQNEAQ. Trimming stripped 1 base from V and 5 bases from J, with 8 bases between. CDR3 residues: CASSLVGRTEAFF. DNA for the CDR3: TGTGCCAGCAGCTTAGTTGGGCGGACTGAAGCTTTCTTT.

The CDR3 DNA reads TGTGCCAGCAGTGTTAGCGCTGCCTACGAGCAGTACTTC. Protein: CASSVSAAYEQYF. The rearrangement joins TRBV2 to TRBJ2-7; a possible D gene is TRBD2 (5 bases). The CDR3 has 13 amino acids. The germline CDR1 and CDR2 sequences are SNHLY and FYNNEI. Deletions cut 4 bases from V and 2 bases from J, with 9 bases between.

This chain connects TRBV2 to TRBJ1-6, with 9 bases lining up with TRBD1. The CDR3 is 13 residues long. Germline trimming cut 7 bases from V and 8 bases from J; bases unmatched to any gene: 3. CDR1 SNHLY and CDR2 FYNNEI come from the germline V gene. The CDR3 sequence is CASMRQGDSPLHF. DNA of the CDR3: TGTGCCAGCATGCGACAGGGGGATTCACCCCTCCACTTT.

This sequence joins TRBV28 and TRBJ2-7; 10 bases agree with TRBD2. The germline V gene has CDR1 MDHEN and CDR2 SYDVKM. This CDR3 has 15 residues. Germline trimming cut 6 bases from V and 4 bases from J; bases unmatched to any gene: 9. The CDR3 nucleotides are TGTGCCAGCAGCCCTCCGACTAGCGGGTGGTACGAGCAGTACTTC. It codes for CASSPPTSGWYEQYF. The full variable domain, with the rest looked up from reference TRBV28 and TRBJ2-7, is DVKVTQSSRYLVKRTGEKVFLECVQDMDHENMFWYRQDPGLGLRLIYFSYDVKMKEKGDIPEGYSVSREKKERFSLILESASTNQTSMYLCASSPPTSGWYEQYFGPGTRLTVT.

This rearrangement joins TRBV7-8 to TRBJ1-1, with D hard to call. CDR3 size: 11 residues. In germline, CDR1 is SGHVS, CDR2 FQNEAQ. The ends were cut back, 5 bases at V and 3 bases at J, with 4 bases in the middle. CDR3 in DNA: TGTGCCAGCAGCCCTCACACTGAAGCTTTCTTT. Its protein product is CASSPHTEAFF.

The chain has TRBV30 and TRBJ1-1; D ambiguous. V was shortened by 0 bases and J by 2 bases, with 10 bases between the two germline ends. This CDR3 is 14 amino acids long. Germline CDR1 reads GTSNPN; CDR2 reads SVGIG (reference sequence). The CDR3 DNA is TGTGCCTGGAGTGTACCTGGGGTTAACACTGAAGCTTTCTTT. As protein: CAWSVPGVNTEAFF.

The chain links TRBV7-9 to TRBJ1-2, with a possible D match to TRBD1 (6 bases). The CDR3 length is 15 residues. Germline V lookup: CDR1 SEHNR, CDR2 FQNEAQ (reference sequence). V was pared by 0 bases and J by 9 bases, with 17 bases between. This chain's CDR3 is CASSLAGRGVWRYTF. CDR3 sequence (DNA): TGTGCCAGCAGCTTAGCGGGCAGGGGTGTGTGGCGCTACACCTTC.

The rearrangement joins TRBV5-1 to TRBJ1-3; tentative D call: TRBD1 (6 bases). V was cut by 4 bases and J by 2 bases, with 13 bases left in between. The CDR3 has 15 residues. Germline loops: CDR1 SGHRS, CDR2 YFSETQ. CDR3 region: CASSAQGGTGNTIYF. DNA for the CDR3: TGCGCCAGCAGCGCACAGGGAGGAACTGGAAACACCATATATTTT.

The rearrangement links TRBV7-9 to TRBJ2-7; tentative D call: TRBD1 (6 bases). Germline-derived CDR1 and CDR2 are SEHNR and FQNEAQ (reference sequence). V lost 5 bases and J 5 bases, leaving 19 bases between the germline ends. This CDR3 is built from 15 residues. CDR3: CASSLRATGFDEQYF. The CDR3 region has the DNA TGTGCCAGCAGCCTCCGGGCGACAGGCTTCGACGAGCAGTACTTC.

V and J are TRBV29-1 and TRBJ1-2; D ambiguous. V lost 4 bases, J lost 0 bases, and 15 bases lay in between. The CDR3 length is 15 residues. Germline CDR1 is SQVTM and CDR2 is ANQGSEA. In DNA form, the CDR3 reads TGCAGCGTTGTCAGTCGGGGAAGAACTAACTATGGCTACACCTTC. Amino acid sequence: CSVVSRGRTNYGYTF.

The chain joins TRBV28 to TRBJ1-2, with TRBD1 identical over 10 bases. The CDR3 consists of 14 residues. The V and J ends lost 7 bases and 12 bases, in that order; junction bases with no gene match: 14. Looked up from germline, CDR1 is MDHEN and CDR2 is SYDVKM. The CDR3 region is CASTQAGTGVGNTF. CDR3 DNA: TGTGCCAGCACCCAAGCCGGGACAGGGGTTGGTAACACCTTC.

The rearrangement joins TRBV7-3 to TRBJ1-5; D might be TRBD1 (5 bases). CDR1 is SGHTA and CDR2 is FQGTGA in the germline V gene. The CDR3 totals 15 residues. Trimming shortened V by 1 base and J by 3 bases, and 10 bases separated the two germline ends. The CDR3 DNA is TGTGCCAGCAGCTTAATCTCGGGGGACAATCAGCCCCAGCATTTT. The encoded protein is CASSLISGDNQPQHF.

V gene TRBV5-1 combines with J gene TRBJ1-6, with D possibly TRBD1 on 6 matching bases. This CDR3 region has 14 residues. Trimming pared 2 bases from V and 9 bases from J, leaving 12 bases between. CDR1 is SGHRS, CDR2 YFSETQ, per germline. The CDR3 region is CASSFGGSPSPLHF. CDR3 sequence (DNA): TGCGCCAGCAGCTTCGGGGGCTCCCCTTCACCCCTCCACTTT.

A single count supports this clone. The rearrangement uses TRBV5-1 and TRBJ2-5; TRBD2 agrees at 10 bases. V shed 5 bases and J 5 bases; nucleotides not matched to a gene: 12. CDR3 length: 16 amino acids. Germline assignment: CDR1 SGHRS and CDR2 YFSETQ. The CDR3 is CASSLLPSGSEETQYF. The DNA for the CDR3 is TGCGCCAGCAGTCTGTTACCTAGCGGGAGTGAGGAGACCCAGTACTTC.

The V and J genes are TRBV11-3 and TRBJ2-7; no firm D call. With 1 base removed from V and 3 bases from J, the gap between germline ends came to 7 bases. Per germline, CDR1 SGHNT and CDR2 YENEEA. There are 13 residues in the CDR3. The CDR3 sequence is CASSLGRSYEQYF. CDR3 DNA: TGTGCCAGCAGCTTAGGACGGAGCTACGAGCAGTACTTC.

The rearrangement uses TRBV9 and TRBJ2-3; 8 nucleotides agree with TRBD2. V lost 0 bases to trimming and J lost 4 bases; unmatched junction nucleotides: 1. Germline CDR1 is SGDLS and CDR2 is YYNGEE. The CDR3 length is 14 residues. CDR3 in amino acids: CASSVVAGSDTQYF. Here the CDR3 DNA reads TGTGCCAGCAGCGTAGTAGCGGGGTCAGATACGCAGTATTTT.

The chain joins TRBV28 to TRBJ1-5, with a tentative D call TRBD1 (5 bases). V was trimmed by 7 bases and J by 1 base, leaving 23 bases between them. The CDR3 runs 18 residues. The germline V gene has CDR1 MDHEN and CDR2 SYDVKM. The CDR3 region is CASTPLGAGWMSNQPQHF. DNA of the CDR3: TGTGCCAGCACCCCCCTCGGGGCAGGGTGGATGAGCAATCAGCCCCAGCATTTT.

This sequence joins TRBV27 and TRBJ2-4, with a possible D match to TRBD2 (6 bases). Between the trimmed V and J ends, which lost 1 base and 1 base, there was a span of 14 bases. The CDR3 has 17 amino acids. Germline-derived CDR1 and CDR2 are MNHEY and SMNVEV (reference sequence). CDR3 sequence: CASSLLRGTPAKNIQYF. CDR3 nucleotide sequence: TGTGCCAGCAGTTTATTACGGGGGACGCCGGCCAAAAACATTCAGTACTTC.

The rearrangement uses TRBV29-1 and TRBJ2-1, with no clear D. The CDR3 loop spans 15 amino acids. Germline loops: CDR1 SQVTM, CDR2 ANQGSEA. With 4 bases removed from V and 7 bases from J, the gap between germline ends came to 20 bases. CDR3 protein: CSVVGVAGPQNEQFF. CDR3 nucleotides: TGCAGCGTTGTCGGTGTGGCTGGGCCGCAGAATGAGCAGTTCTTC.